The clone carrying this T cell receptor (beta chain) was observed many times. The antigen remains undetermined. The sample comes from a study of T cells in Graves' hyperthyroidism and ophthalmopathy. Study-wide findings and caveats: Blood also carried most thyroid clonotypes expanded above 0.001. Before onset, ophthalmopathy was predicted by the model a median 6.5 months earlier.

The CDR3 regions of TCR beta were amplified from RNA transcripts. The TCR CDR3 first-round RT-PCR relied on the HTBI primer set. TCRdb recomputed calls from the multiplex PCR reads with MiXCR, one row per CDR3 protein. The data hold under 650,000 distinct CDR3 sequences, with about 16% observed a single time. The length of the CDR3 is 17 residues. Per the germline V gene, CDR1 is MNHNS and CDR2 is SASEGT. The V segment lost 6 bases and the J segment 8 bases; nucleotides outside the gene matches: 18. If no ophthalmopathy progression occurred within 18 months, Graves' hyperthyroidism was stable. Uncontrolled infection, other autoimmune disease, pregnancy or lactation led to exclusion.

The chain combines TRBV6-1 with TRBJ1-1, with 10 positions matching TRBD1. The receptor's source is a woman in her twenties or thirties with Graves' hyperthyroidism. Sequenced input: blood. Here the CDR3 reads CASRNWRWGQGTTEAFF. CDR3 nucleotides: TGTGCCAGCAGAAACTGGCGGTGGGGACAGGGGACCACCGAAGCTTTCTTT.